This TCR beta chain was sequenced in a study of shared clonotypes between healthy human individuals. Genomic DNA per cell subset filled all wells of several immunoSEQ plates. Libraries were prepared by immunoSEQ multiplex PCR; TCRdb keeps only in-frame clonotypes and omits some of them. Counted here are more than 2,000,000 clones, around nine tenths occurring once; the ten biggest clones make up more than 0.12%. Germline lookup yields CDR1 SNHLY and CDR2 FYNNEI. This CDR3 has 16 amino acids. V gave up 6 bases and J gave up 1 base; unmatched junction bases: 8. The split of CD4+ cells yielded CD45RA+ naive and CD45RA-negative memory subsets. As regards this clone: No antigen is known for it.

Study observations and caveats: Memory subsets generally showed lower estimated richness than naive subsets. Sampling covered blood only; tissue repertoires likely differ.

The chain carries TRBV2 and TRBJ2-2, with 7 bases lining up with TRBD2. Specimen: naive CD4+ T cells sorted from blood. Subset here: CD45RA+ positively selected. The source is a man aged 18 to 30 in good health. The chain's CDR3 is CASSLRGTKNTGELFF. For the CDR3, the DNA is TGTGCCAGCAGCCTTCGCGGGACTAAGAACACCGGGGAGCTGTTTTTT.